The source of this T cell receptor (beta chain) is a study of PD-1 blockade in classical Hodgkin lymphoma. Overall study results and limits: For complete responders, baseline diversity was comparable to that of newly diagnosed patients. Newly diagnosed patients reportedly had lower baseline TCR diversity than healthy donors.

The germline gives CDR1 LGHNA, CDR2 YNFKEQ. Trimming cost V 3 bases and J 1 base; bases outside gene matches: 11. The CDR3 extends over 17 amino acids. Points on this clone: Its antigen is undetermined.

Profiling relied on immunoSEQ multiplex PCR, and the TCRdb table lists in-frame clones only, not all of them. The table records around 11,000 clones, about 80% of them present only once. Each patient experienced a relapse that followed autologous stem cell transplantation, and brentuximab vedotin exposure varied. The specimen was peripheral blood mononuclear cells (PBMCs), collected before the second cycle of nivolumab. The clonotype was recovered from a human donor with classical Hodgkin lymphoma. The rearrangement links TRBV4-2 to TRBJ1-1; 7 bases agree with TRBD1. The CDR3 region is CASSQAKGAGGNTEAFF. The CDR3 bases are TGTGCCAGCAGCCAGGCTAAGGGGGCGGGGGGGAACACTGAAGCTTTCTTT.